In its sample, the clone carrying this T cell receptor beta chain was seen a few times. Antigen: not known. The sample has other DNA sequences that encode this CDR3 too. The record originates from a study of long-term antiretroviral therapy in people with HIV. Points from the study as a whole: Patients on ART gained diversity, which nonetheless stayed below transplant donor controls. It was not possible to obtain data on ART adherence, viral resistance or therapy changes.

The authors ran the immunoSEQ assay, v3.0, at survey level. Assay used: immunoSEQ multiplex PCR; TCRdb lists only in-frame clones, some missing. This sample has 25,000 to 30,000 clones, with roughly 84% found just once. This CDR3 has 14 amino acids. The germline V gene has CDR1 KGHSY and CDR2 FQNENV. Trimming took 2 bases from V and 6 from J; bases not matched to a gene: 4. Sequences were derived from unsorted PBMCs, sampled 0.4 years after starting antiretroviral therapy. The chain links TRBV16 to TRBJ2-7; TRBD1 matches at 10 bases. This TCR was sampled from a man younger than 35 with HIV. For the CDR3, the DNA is TGTGCCAGCAGCCAAGGGACAGGGGTTAGCGAGCAGTACTTC. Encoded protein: CASSQGTGVSEQYF.